The table lists the clone carrying this T cell receptor beta chain with many counts. Its matching antigen is unknown. There were TCR beta CDR3 regions amplified from RNA transcripts. The TCR CDR3 first-round RT-PCR relied on the HTBI primer set. TCRdb ran MiXCR on the multiplex PCR reads and lists one entry per CDR3 protein. The table includes some 510,000 distinct CDR3 sequences, about 20% detected once. This sample was included in a study of T cells in Graves' hyperthyroidism and ophthalmopathy. About the research overall: At initial diagnosis, before any treatment had begun, peripheral blood was obtained. Overall study results and limits: Researchers report that a 13 V-J model separated ophthalmopathy from stable hyperthyroidism.

Cells are PBMCs isolated from around 10 ml of fresh blood. V lost 7 bases to trimming and J lost 4 bases; unmatched junction nucleotides: 9. The CDR3 covers 14 residues. Per the germline V gene, CDR1 is MDHEN and CDR2 is SYDVKM. The sequenced sample was blood. The sequence came from a young man with Graves' hyperthyroidism. The rearrangement links TRBV28 to TRBJ1-2; 7 bases line up with TRBD1. CDR3 DNA sequence: TGTGCCAGCACCCCACAGACAGGGAGCTATGGCTACACCTTC. Translating gives CASTPQTGSYGYTF.